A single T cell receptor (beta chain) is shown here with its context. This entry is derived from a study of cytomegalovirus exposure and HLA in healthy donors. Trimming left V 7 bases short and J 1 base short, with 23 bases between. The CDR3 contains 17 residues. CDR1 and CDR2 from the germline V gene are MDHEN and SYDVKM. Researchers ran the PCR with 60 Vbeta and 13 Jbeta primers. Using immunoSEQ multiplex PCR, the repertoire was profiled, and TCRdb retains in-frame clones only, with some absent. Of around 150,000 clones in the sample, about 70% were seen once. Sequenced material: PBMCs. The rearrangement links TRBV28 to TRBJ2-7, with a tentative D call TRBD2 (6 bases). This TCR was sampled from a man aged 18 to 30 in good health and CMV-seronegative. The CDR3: CASTRGHGSGTSYEQYF. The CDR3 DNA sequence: TGTGCCAGCACCAGAGGTCATGGTAGCGGCACTTCCTACGAGCAGTACTTC.